The 27 T cell receptor beta chains below come from one sample, sequenced in a study of cytomegalovirus exposure and HLA in healthy donors. Researchers ran the PCR with 60 Vbeta and 13 Jbeta primers. Assay: immunoSEQ multiplex PCR; the TCRdb copy retains only in-frame clones and omits some. This sample carries over 150,000 clones, about 76% of them seen once, and the ten largest clones take roughly 8%. Sequenced: PBMCs. These TCRs come from a man between 25 and 39 years old in good health and CMV-seropositive.

This sequence joins TRBV4-2 and TRBJ2-5; 8 positions agree with TRBD2. The CDR3 is made up of 20 amino acids. Germline CDR1 reads LGHNA; CDR2 reads YNFKEQ. Trimming cost V 1 base and J 3 bases; bases outside gene matches: 19. Here the CDR3 reads CASSQGLRRAGARSEETQYF. DNA for the CDR3: TGTGCCAGCAGCCAAGGCCTCCGGAGAGCGGGGGCCAGGAGCGAAGAGACCCAGTACTTC.

The V call is TRBV30, the J call TRBJ1-5, with TRBD1 matching over 8 bases. The trim removed 4 bases at V and 6 bases at J, leaving 11 bases unmatched. This CDR3 has 15 amino acids. The germline V gene has CDR1 GTSNPN and CDR2 SVGIG (reference sequence). The CDR3 is CAWTQGQGLTQPQHF. For the CDR3, the DNA is TGTGCCTGGACCCAAGGACAGGGTTTAACTCAGCCCCAGCATTTT. The full variable domain, rest sourced from reference TRBV30 and TRBJ1-5, is SQTIHQWPATLVQPVGSPLSLECTVEGTSNPNLYWYRQAAGRGLQLLFYSVGIGQISSEVPQNLSASRPQDRQFILSSKKLLLSDSGFYLCAWTQGQGLTQPQHFGDGTRLSIL.

As for this clone: At the DNA level, this CDR3 is encoded by other sequences in the same sample as well. The V call is TRBV19, the J call TRBJ1-5; 8 bases map to TRBD1. Trimming took 3 bases from V and 6 from J; bases not matched to a gene: 4. This CDR3 is 14 amino acids long. CDR1 is LNHDA, CDR2 SQIVND, per germline (reference sequence). In DNA form, the CDR3 reads TGTGCCAGTAGTATCGACAGGGGAAGTCAGCCCCAGCATTTT. This sequence encodes CASSIDRGSQPQHF. Drawing the rest from reference TRBV19 and TRBJ1-5, the complete variable domain is DGGITQSPKYLFRKEGQNVTLSCEQNLNHDAMYWYRQDPGQGLRLIYYSQIVNDFQKGDIAEGYSVSREKKESFPLTVTSAQKNPTAFYLCASSIDRGSQPQHFGDGTRLSIL.

In its sample, this clone was seen a few times. The chain joins TRBV4-3 to TRBJ2-1; 7 nucleotides align to TRBD1. J gave up 3 bases and V 4 bases, and 9 bases lay outside the gene matches. Germline-derived CDR1 and CDR2 are LGHNA and YSLEER. This CDR3 is built from 16 residues. The CDR3 loop is CASSLSAGGFYNEQFF. The CDR3 region has the DNA TGCGCCAGCAGCCTTTCGGCAGGGGGATTCTACAATGAGCAGTTCTTC.

This chain joins TRBV7-3 and TRBJ2-3; 11 nucleotides agree with TRBD2. Germline CDR1 SGHTA, CDR2 FQGTGA. There are 16 residues in the CDR3. After removal of 1 base from V and 4 bases from J, the junction contained 4 bases not matched to a gene. CDR3 residues: CASSLRVAGGPDTQYF. In DNA form, the CDR3 reads TGTGCCAGCAGCTTAAGGGTAGCGGGGGGGCCAGATACGCAGTATTTT.

This sequence joins TRBV5-6 and TRBJ2-7, with 9 bases fitting TRBD2. The CDR3 is made up of 15 amino acids. V shed 2 bases and J 7 bases; nucleotides not matched to a gene: 10. Germline V gene data show CDR1 as SGHDT and CDR2 as YYEEEE. This chain's CDR3 is CASSFGSGRIGEQYF. The CDR3 coding sequence is TGTGCCAGCAGCTTCGGTAGCGGGAGAATTGGAGAGCAGTACTTC.

This rearrangement joins TRBV6-1 to TRBJ1-1; 7 bases are a match to TRBD1. The germline V gene has CDR1 MNHNS and CDR2 SASEGT. The CDR3 extends over 14 amino acids. Losses at the gene ends were 4 bases for V and 0 bases for J; bases not matched to a gene: 2. CDR3 DNA: TGTGCCAGCAGTGTGACAGGGCTGAACACTGAAGCTTTCTTT. Translated, it gives CASSVTGLNTEAFF.

This clone was picked up one time. The chain couples TRBV27 to TRBJ2-1; 7 bases map to TRBD1. This CDR3 contains 13 residues. Germline lookup yields CDR1 MNHEY and CDR2 SMNVEV (reference sequence). V shed 5 bases and J 7 bases; nucleotides not matched to a gene: 5. The CDR3 spells CASSPPDRNEQFF. CDR3 DNA: TGTGCCAGCAGTCCGCCGGACAGGAATGAGCAGTTCTTC.

Here the CDR3 reads CASSLLGGPGPVVDTQYF. CDR3 DNA: TGTGCCAGCAGCTTACTAGGGGGACCGGGACCGGTTGTAGATACGCAGTATTTT. V is TRBV7-3 and J is TRBJ2-3; the D gene is possibly TRBD1 (6 bases). This CDR3 has 18 residues. Per the germline V gene, CDR1 is SGHTA and CDR2 is FQGTGA. Trimming removed 2 bases at V and 5 bases at J, with 23 bases between.

The chain combines TRBV9 with TRBJ2-5; TRBD2 matches at 11 bases. V was clipped by 4 bases and J by 5 bases; unmatched bases: 10. Germline values: CDR1 SGDLS, CDR2 YYNGEE. The length of the CDR3 is 16 residues. The CDR3 loop is CASSLSGRGETETQYF. CDR3 nucleotides: TGTGCCAGCAGCCTTAGCGGGAGGGGCGAAACCGAGACCCAGTACTTC.

The gene calls are TRBV27 and TRBJ2-5, with 11 bases aligning to TRBD2. Germline-derived CDR1 and CDR2 are MNHEY and SMNVEV (reference sequence). The CDR3 has 15 residues. Germline trimming cut 6 bases from V and 7 bases from J; bases unmatched to any gene: 10. This CDR3 reads CASSTSGRPRGTQYF. CDR3 coding DNA: TGTGCCAGCAGCACTAGCGGGAGACCCCGCGGGACCCAGTACTTC.

V is TRBV2 and J is TRBJ2-2, with 9 bases matching TRBD2. Trimming removed 6 bases from V and 6 bases from J; junction bases left unmatched: 14. CDR1 and CDR2 (germline): SNHLY, FYNNEI. This CDR3 is built from 17 residues. CDR3 sequence: CASSPRGAGTSPGELFF. CDR3 DNA sequence: TGTGCCAGCAGCCCACGGGGGGCCGGGACTAGCCCCGGGGAGCTGTTTTTT.

The gene calls are TRBV2 and TRBJ1-6, with D uncertain. Deletions cut 6 bases from V and 7 bases from J, with 13 bases between. This CDR3 comprises 14 residues. Germline V lookup: CDR1 SNHLY, CDR2 FYNNEI. CDR3 sequence: CASSGDGENSPLHF. The CDR3 nucleotides are TGTGCCAGCAGCGGCGACGGGGAAAATTCACCCCTCCACTTT.

This clone was recorded only once. The rearrangement uses TRBV25-1 and TRBJ2-5; 9 bases align to TRBD1. The germline gives CDR1 MGHDK, CDR2 SYGVNS. V lost 4 bases and J lost 7; bases outside the gene matches: 10. The CDR3 is 15 amino acids. DNA of the CDR3: TGTGCCAGCAGTGCCGGGACAGGGTCGGACGCGACCCAGTACTTC. Its protein is CASSAGTGSDATQYF.

The chain joins TRBV5-4 to TRBJ1-5; D remains ambiguous. Looked up from germline, CDR1 is SGHNT and CDR2 is YYREEE (reference sequence). The germline V and J ends were trimmed by 0 bases and 3 bases, with 4 bases remaining between them. CDR3 length: 13 amino acids. DNA for the CDR3: TGTGCCAGCAGCTTGGACTACAATCAGCCCCAGCATTTT. It yields the protein CASSLDYNQPQHF.

The chain employs TRBV18 and TRBJ1-1; 7 nucleotides match TRBD1. The CDR3 contains 14 residues. J lost 1 base, V lost 1 base, and 0 bases had no gene match. Germline CDR1 reads KGHSH; CDR2 reads LQKENI. This CDR3 is CASSPRDRNTEAFF. DNA of the CDR3: TGTGCCAGCTCACCACGGGACAGGAACACTGAAGCTTTCTTT.

This clone was counted a single time. J is TRBJ2-7 and V is TRBV28, with 9 bases lining up with TRBD1. The CDR3 runs to 13 residues. The V and J ends lost 8 bases and 3 bases, in that order; junction bases with no gene match: 5. CDR1 MDHEN and CDR2 SYDVKM come from the germline V gene. CDR3 in DNA: TGTGCCAGCGGCCCGGGACAGGGCTACGAGCAGTACTTC. Amino acid sequence: CASGPGQGYEQYF.

This clone was detected a few times. This chain links TRBV10-3 with TRBJ1-2; 9 nucleotides agree with TRBD1. V lost 6 bases and J lost 8; bases outside the gene matches: 10. The CDR3 consists of 14 residues. The germline V gene has CDR1 ENHRY and CDR2 SYGVKD. The DNA for the CDR3 is TGTGCCATCAGGGAGGGTGGGGACAGGGCCGGCTACACCTTC. This codes for CAIREGGDRAGYTF.

The V call is TRBV6-4, the J call TRBJ1-3; TRBD1 might be the D (5 bases). V was trimmed by 5 bases and J by 0 bases, leaving 17 bases between them. CDR3 length equals 17 residues. The germline gives CDR1 MRHNA, CDR2 SNTAGT. CDR3 sequence: CASSSLLGRSSGNTIYF. The DNA of the CDR3 is TGTGCCAGCAGTTCCCTCCTGGGGCGGAGCTCTGGAAACACCATATATTTT.

This clone was seen just once. As DNA, the CDR3 is TGTGCCAGCAGCACGGACAGGGGGCTTAGGGGCTACACCTTC. Protein sequence: CASSTDRGLRGYTF. V and J are TRBV7-2 and TRBJ1-2; 11 bases fit TRBD1. CDR3 size: 14 residues. CDR1 and CDR2 from the germline V gene are SGHTA and FQGNSA. J lost 8 bases, V lost 5 bases, and 7 bases had no gene match.

This rearrangement joins TRBV27 to TRBJ2-7, with 7 bases fitting TRBD2. Germline loops: CDR1 MNHEY, CDR2 SMNVEV (reference sequence). V gave up 3 bases and J gave up 5 bases; unmatched junction bases: 1. This CDR3 spans 12 amino acids. CDR3 region: CASSLGGNEQYF. The CDR3 DNA is TGTGCCAGCAGTTTGGGGGGGAACGAGCAGTACTTC.

The CDR3 reads CASSLRGRDGGYTF. CDR3 DNA: TGCGCCAGCAGTCTCAGGGGAAGGGACGGTGGCTACACCTTC. The chain uses TRBV23-1 and TRBJ1-2; D might be TRBD1 (6 bases). TRBV23-1 is noted as an ORF with a role that remains uncertain. V was clipped by 4 bases and J by 7 bases, with 16 bases between them. The CDR3 is 14 residues long.

V and J are TRBV18 and TRBJ2-7; D gene ambiguous. The CDR3 contains 14 residues. V dropped 3 bases and J dropped 3 bases, with 12 bases sitting between them. Germline loops: CDR1 KGHSH, CDR2 LQKENI. DNA of the CDR3: TGTGCCAGCTCACCTCCGAACCCAGGCTACGAGCAGTACTTC. Translated, it gives CASSPPNPGYEQYF.

The V call is TRBV9, the J call TRBJ2-7; weak D call: TRBD2 (7 bases). The CDR3 length is 16 residues. The V end lost 0 bases, the J end lost 5 bases, and 18 bases lay between the germline ends. Germline V lookup: CDR1 SGDLS, CDR2 YYNGEE. Here the CDR3 reads CASSVGLWGGVDEQYF. The CDR3 nucleotides are TGTGCCAGCAGCGTAGGCTTGTGGGGGGGCGTTGACGAGCAGTACTTC.

The chain couples TRBV6-6 to TRBJ2-7; TRBD2 aligns across 9 bases. The V gene's germline CDR1 is MNHNY and CDR2 SVGAGI (reference sequence). This CDR3 contains 14 residues. Trimming cost V 8 bases and J 6 bases; bases outside gene matches: 11. The CDR3 bases are TGTGCCAGCTTTACCGGGACTAGCTCTCGCGAGCAGTACTTC. Translation gives CASFTGTSSREQYF.

This chain connects TRBV7-4 to TRBJ1-5, with D possibly matching TRBD1 (5 bases). From germline, CDR1 is SGHVT and CDR2 SQSDAQ. Trimming removed 1 base from V and 2 bases from J, with 12 bases in between. CDR3 length: 16 amino acids. The chain's CDR3 is CASSLVEDRGNQPQHF. Here the CDR3 DNA reads TGTGCCAGCAGCTTAGTCGAAGACAGAGGCAATCAGCCCCAGCATTTT.

This clone was seen just once. The chain carries TRBV6-6 and TRBJ2-1; possibly TRBD2 for D (6 bases). V was shortened by 3 bases and J by 8 bases, with 17 bases between the two germline ends. Germline V CDR1 and CDR2: MNHNY, SVGAGI (reference sequence). This CDR3 has 15 residues. CDR3 sequence: CASSYKGGGAYEQFF. CDR3 nucleotide sequence: TGTGCCAGCAGTTATAAGGGAGGTGGGGCTTATGAGCAGTTCTTC.